This T cell receptor beta chain derives from a study of cytomegalovirus exposure and HLA in healthy donors. 60 Vbeta and 13 Jbeta primers were used in PCR. The repertoire was sequenced with immunoSEQ multiplex PCR; TCRdb's copy has only in-frame clones and lacks some. In all, the sample yields 150,000 to 200,000 clones. Looked up from germline, CDR1 is SEHNR and CDR2 is FQNEAQ (reference sequence). Trimming took 5 bases from V and 4 from J; bases not matched to a gene: 14. This CDR3 comprises 17 residues. In regard to this clone: The antigen is not known.

General study results and limits: Reportedly, diagnosis of cytomegalovirus status by the classifier showed high specificity and sensitivity.

Sequencing input: PBMCs. This TCR was sampled from a boy between 10 and 17 years old in good health and CMV-seronegative. V usage is TRBV7-9 and J usage is TRBJ2-3; 8 positions agree with TRBD1. The CDR3 reads CASSRPAPGQAPDTQYF. Here the CDR3 DNA reads TGTGCCAGCAGCCGTCCGGCACCGGGACAGGCACCAGATACGCAGTATTTT.